The sequence of this T cell receptor (beta chain) was determined in a study of T cells in Graves' hyperthyroidism and ophthalmopathy. RNA transcripts gave rise to amplified TCR beta CDR3 regions. The primer set for the first-round RT-PCR of the TCR CDR3 was HTBI. TCRdb used MiXCR to reprocess the multiplex PCR reads, holding one entry per CDR3 protein. The profile shows some 620,000 distinct CDR3 sequences, 16% of them singletons. Stable Graves' hyperthyroidism meant no ophthalmopathy progression within 18 months. Each patient was aged 18 to 65 and had newly diagnosed hyperthyroidism of under 2 months' duration. Any patient presenting with uncontrolled infection, other autoimmune disease, pregnancy or lactation was left out. This clonotype showed up many times. The antigen remains unidentified. Study conclusions and caveats: Most clonotypes expanded in the thyroid (above 0.001) were also present in blood.

Germline trimming cut 1 base from V and 2 bases from J; bases unmatched to any gene: 9. The CDR3 covers 17 residues. CDR1 is SNHLY, CDR2 FYNNEI, per germline. Input material: blood. This TCR was sampled from a woman aged 30 to 39 with Graves' hyperthyroidism. The rearrangement joins TRBV2 to TRBJ2-3; TRBD2 matches 7 bases. The CDR3 nucleotides are TGTGCCAGCAGTGAAGTGGACGCAGGACTAGACACAGATACGCAGTATTTT. This encodes CASSEVDAGLDTDTQYF.